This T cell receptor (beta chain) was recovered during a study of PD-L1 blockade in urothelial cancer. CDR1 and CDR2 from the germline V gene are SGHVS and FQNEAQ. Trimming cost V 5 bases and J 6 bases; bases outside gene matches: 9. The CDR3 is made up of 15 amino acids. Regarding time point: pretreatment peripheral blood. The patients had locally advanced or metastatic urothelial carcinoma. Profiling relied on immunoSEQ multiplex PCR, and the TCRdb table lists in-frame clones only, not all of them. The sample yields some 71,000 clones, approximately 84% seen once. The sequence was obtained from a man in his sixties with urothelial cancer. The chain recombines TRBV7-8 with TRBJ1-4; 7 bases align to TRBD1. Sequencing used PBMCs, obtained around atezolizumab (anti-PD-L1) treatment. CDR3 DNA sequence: TGTGCCAGCAGCCCCCTCGGAGGGGGCGATGAAAAACTGTTTTTT. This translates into CASSPLGGGDEKLFF.